These 3 T cell receptor beta chains came from one sample sequenced in a study of Ad26.COV2.S vaccination and SARS-CoV-2 variants. Assay used: immunoSEQ multiplex PCR; TCRdb lists only in-frame clones, some missing. Found here are about 460,000 clones, roughly 87% of them singletons; the top ten hold 1.5% to 2%. Treatment given: some 19 received Ad26.COV2.S at low or high dose, single or two shots; several received placebo; per-sample allocation not given. Sampling was done on day 63 after the first vaccine or placebo injection. The sequencing here drew on peripheral blood, taken in a trial of Ad26.COV2.S vaccine versus placebo. The receptors were sampled from a person between 18 and 65 years old who received the Ad26.COV2.S COVID-19 vaccine or a placebo.

The chain is built from TRBV9 and TRBJ1-2, with D possibly matching TRBD1 (6 bases). Germline V gene sequence: CDR1 SGDLS, CDR2 YYNGEE. Trimming removed 0 bases at V and 8 bases at J, with 11 bases between. There are 13 residues in the CDR3. CDR3 sequence: CASSVDGGRGYTF. CDR3 DNA sequence: TGTGCCAGCAGCGTAGATGGGGGGCGAGGCTACACCTTC.

This clone was detected once. The J gene is TRBJ2-2, the V gene TRBV7-3, with D unresolved. The CDR3 is 15 amino acids. V shed 5 bases and J shed 0 bases, with 10 bases lying between them. Germline CDR1 and CDR2: SGHTA and FQGTGA. Here the CDR3 reads CASSPKVANTGELFF. The CDR3 nucleotides are TGTGCCAGCAGCCCAAAGGTGGCGAACACCGGGGAGCTGTTTTTT. Full variable domain (remainder filled in from reference TRBV7-3 and TRBJ2-2): GAGVSQTPSNKVTEKGKYVELRCDPISGHTALYWYRQSLGQGPEFLIYFQGTGAADDSGLPNDRFFAVRPEGSVSTLKIQRTERGDSAVYLCASSPKVANTGELFFGEGSRLTVL.

The chain links TRBV29-1 to TRBJ2-3; TRBD2 matches at 9 bases. From germline, CDR1 is SQVTM and CDR2 ANQGSEA. The CDR3 contains 13 residues. V was pared by 7 bases and J by 1 base, with 3 bases of the junction left unmatched. CDR3 nucleotide sequence: TGCAGCGCCCGACTAGCGGGCACAGATACGCAGTATTTT. Amino acids: CSARLAGTDTQYF.